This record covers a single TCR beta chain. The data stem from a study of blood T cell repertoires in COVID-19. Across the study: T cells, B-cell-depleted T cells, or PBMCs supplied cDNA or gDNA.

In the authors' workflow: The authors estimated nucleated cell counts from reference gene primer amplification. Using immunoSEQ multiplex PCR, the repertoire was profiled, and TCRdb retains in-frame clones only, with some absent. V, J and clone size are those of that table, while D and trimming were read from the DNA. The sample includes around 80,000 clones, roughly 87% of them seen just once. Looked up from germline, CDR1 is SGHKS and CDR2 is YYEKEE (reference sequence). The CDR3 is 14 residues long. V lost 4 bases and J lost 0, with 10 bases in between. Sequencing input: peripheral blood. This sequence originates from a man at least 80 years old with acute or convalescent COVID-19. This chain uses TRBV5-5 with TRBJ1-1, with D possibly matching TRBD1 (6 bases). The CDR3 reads CASSMGHLNTEAFF. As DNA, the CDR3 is TGTGCCAGCAGCATGGGACACCTGAACACTGAAGCTTTCTTT.